The 10 T cell receptor beta chains reported below all come from one sample, sequenced in a study of blood T cell repertoires in COVID-19. Here immunoSEQ multiplex PCR was the method, and the copy in TCRdb shows in-frame clones only, minus some. The table includes 55,000 to 75,000 clones, under 95% detected once. The sequenced material came from peripheral blood. Receptors were obtained from a man aged 60 to 75 with acute or convalescent COVID-19.

The chain is built from TRBV3-1 (or the pseudogene TRBV3-2) and TRBJ1-1; tentative D call: TRBD1 (6 bases). The CDR3 is 16 amino acids. Germline CDR1 and CDR2: LGHDT and YNNKEL (reference sequence). V was pared by 4 bases and J by 1 base, with 16 bases between. CDR3 region: CASSLGQPSRNTEAFF. The CDR3 DNA follows: TGTGCCAGCAGCCTGGGACAACCTAGTAGGAACACTGAAGCTTTCTTT.

In its sample, this clone was seen a few times. This chain joins TRBV20-1 and TRBJ1-1; D is undetermined. The ends were cut back, 8 bases at V and 7 bases at J, with 14 bases in the middle. Looked up from germline, CDR1 is DFQATT and CDR2 is SNEGSKA (reference sequence). CDR3 size: 11 residues. CDR3 DNA sequence: TGCAGTCGGTTTTATAGCGGTGAAGCTTTCTTT. This gives the protein CSRFYSGEAFF.

The rearrangement joins TRBV6-5 to TRBJ2-7; 10 positions agree with TRBD1. The J segment lost 2 bases and the V segment lost 6 bases, leaving 7 bases of the junction unmatched. The germline V gene has CDR1 MNHEY and CDR2 SVGAGI. The CDR3 length is 15 residues. The CDR3 spells CASSLRDRGTYEQYF. Here the CDR3 DNA reads TGTGCCAGCAGCCTTCGGGACAGGGGTACCTACGAGCAGTACTTC.

This clone appeared once. The rearrangement links TRBV6-5 to TRBJ1-1; D unresolved. The CDR3 covers 11 residues. The ends were cut back, 9 bases at V and 10 bases at J, with 15 bases in the middle. CDR1 is MNHEY, CDR2 SVGAGI, per germline. The CDR3 loop is CASKTRVRAFF. The CDR3 DNA follows: TGTGCCAGTAAAACTAGGGTGAGAGCTTTCTTT.

The rearrangement uses TRBV30 and TRBJ1-6; no definite D call. This CDR3 spans 18 amino acids. CDR1 and CDR2 from the germline V gene are GTSNPN and SVGIG (reference sequence). Trimming pared 3 bases from V and 8 bases from J, leaving 26 bases between. The DNA of the CDR3 is TGTGCCTGGAGGTCCGTGGAGGGTTTTTCTTCCTACGATTCACCCCTCCACTTT. Translated, it gives CAWRSVEGFSSYDSPLHF.

V is TRBV9 and J is TRBJ1-1; 8 bases are shared with TRBD1. The CDR3 length is 14 residues. The trim removed 0 bases at V and 3 bases at J, leaving 1 base unmatched. Germline lookup yields CDR1 SGDLS and CDR2 YYNGEE. CDR3 loop: CASSVADRDTEAFF. The CDR3 DNA reads TGTGCCAGCAGCGTAGCGGACAGGGACACTGAAGCTTTCTTT.

The rearrangement links TRBV5-4 to TRBJ1-3, with D maybe TRBD1 (5 bases). This CDR3 has 16 amino acids. V was clipped by 0 bases and J by 0 bases, with 10 bases between them. Germline V gene data show CDR1 as SGHNT and CDR2 as YYREEE (reference sequence). CDR3 region: CASSLAGQRSGNTIYF. The CDR3, as DNA: TGTGCCAGCAGCTTGGCAGGGCAACGCTCTGGAAACACCATATATTTT. Complete variable domain (other parts from reference TRBV5-4 and TRBJ1-3): ETGVTQSPTHLIKTRGQQVTLRCSSQSGHNTVSWYQQALGQGPQFIFQYYREEENGRGNFPPRFSGLQFPNYSSELNVNALELDDSALYLCASSLAGQRSGNTIYFGEGSWLTVV.

The V gene is TRBV6-1, the J gene TRBJ1-3, with a tentative D call TRBD1 (5 bases). Germline CDR1 is MNHNS and CDR2 is SASEGT. The CDR3 is 16 residues long. The V end lost 3 bases, the J end lost 1 base, and 13 bases lay between the germline ends. As DNA, the CDR3 is TGTGCCAGCAGTGACATCACAGGATGGTCTGGAAACACCATATATTTT. Protein product: CASSDITGWSGNTIYF.

The V and J genes are TRBV2 and TRBJ1-1, with D uncertain. The CDR3 is made up of 13 amino acids. V was shortened by 4 bases and J by 1 base, with 7 bases between the two germline ends. CDR1 and CDR2 from the germline V gene are SNHLY and FYNNEI. CDR3 in amino acids: CASSVRENTEAFF. The CDR3 DNA is TGTGCCAGCAGTGTCCGAGAGAACACTGAAGCTTTCTTT.

This clone has just one count. The J gene is TRBJ2-5, the V gene TRBV6-5; D might be TRBD1 (5 bases). The ends were cut back, 7 bases at V and 4 bases at J, with 16 bases in the middle. The germline CDR1 and CDR2 sequences are MNHEY and SVGAGI. This CDR3 spans 14 amino acids. The CDR3 DNA follows: TGTGCCAGCACTCCCCAGGGTCTCCCAGAGACCCAGTACTTC. Translating gives CASTPQGLPETQYF.